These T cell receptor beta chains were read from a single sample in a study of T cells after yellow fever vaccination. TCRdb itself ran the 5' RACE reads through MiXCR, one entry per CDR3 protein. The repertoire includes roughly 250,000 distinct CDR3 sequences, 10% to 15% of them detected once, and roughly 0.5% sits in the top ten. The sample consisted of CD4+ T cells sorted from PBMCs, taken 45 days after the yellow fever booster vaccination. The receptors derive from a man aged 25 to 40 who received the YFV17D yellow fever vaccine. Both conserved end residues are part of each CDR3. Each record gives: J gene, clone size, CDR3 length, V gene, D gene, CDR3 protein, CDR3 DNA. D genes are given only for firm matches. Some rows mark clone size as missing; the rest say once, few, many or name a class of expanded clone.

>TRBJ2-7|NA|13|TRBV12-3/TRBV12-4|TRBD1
CASSPTGGWEQYF
TGTGCCAGCAGTCCTACAGGGGGCTGGGAGCAGTACTTC
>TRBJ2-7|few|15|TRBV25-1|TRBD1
CARVQGADSSYEQYF
TGTGCCAGGGTACAGGGGGCCGATTCCTCCTACGAGCAGTACTTC
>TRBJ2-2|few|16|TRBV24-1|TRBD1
CATSDTGQGTTGELFF
TGTGCCACCAGTGATACGGGACAGGGGACCACCGGGGAGCTGTTTTTT
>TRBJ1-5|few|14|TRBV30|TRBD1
CAWSPGQGNQPQHF
TGTGCCTGGAGTCCAGGACAGGGCAATCAGCCCCAGCATTTT
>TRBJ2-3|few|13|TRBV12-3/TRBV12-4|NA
CASRDSTADTQYF
TGTGCCAGCAGGGATTCGACAGCAGATACGCAGTATTTT
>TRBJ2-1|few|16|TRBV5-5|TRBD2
CASSLVATSGYNEQFF
TGTGCCAGCAGCTTGGTAGCGACTAGCGGGTACAATGAGCAGTTCTTC
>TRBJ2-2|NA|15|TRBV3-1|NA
CASSQRTIRSGELFF
TGTGCCAGCAGCCAACGCACGATAAGGAGCGGGGAGCTGTTTTTT
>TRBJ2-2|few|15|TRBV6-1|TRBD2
CASSRGSVGAGELFF
TGTGCCAGCAGTCGCGGGAGTGTAGGGGCCGGGGAGCTGTTTTTT
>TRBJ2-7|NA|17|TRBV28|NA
CASRVGGAGSALYEQYF
TGTGCCAGCAGGGTAGGGGGGGCGGGTAGCGCCCTCTACGAGCAGTACTTC
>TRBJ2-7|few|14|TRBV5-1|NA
CASRGLEHSYEQYF
TGCGCCAGCCGGGGACTTGAGCATTCCTACGAGCAGTACTTC
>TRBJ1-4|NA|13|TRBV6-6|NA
CASSPLSSEKLFF
TGTGCCAGCAGTCCCCTATCCAGTGAAAAACTGTTTTTT
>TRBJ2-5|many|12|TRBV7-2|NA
CASSKGGETQYF
TGTGCCAGCAGCAAAGGAGGGGAGACCCAGTACTTC
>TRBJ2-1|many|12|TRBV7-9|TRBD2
CASSPIAGAQFF
TGTGCCAGCAGCCCTATAGCGGGCGCGCAGTTCTTC
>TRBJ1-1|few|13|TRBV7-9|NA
CASSPLEPPQAFF
TGTGCCAGCAGCCCCCTAGAGCCCCCTCAAGCTTTCTTT
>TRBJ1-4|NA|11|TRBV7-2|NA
CASSSVGPLFF
TGTGCCAGCAGCTCCGTCGGGCCACTGTTTTTT
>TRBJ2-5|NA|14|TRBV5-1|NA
CASSSHLYQETQYF
TGCGCCAGCAGCTCGCACCTTTACCAAGAGACCCAGTACTTC
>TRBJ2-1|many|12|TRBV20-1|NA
CSVGTRDNEQFF
TGCAGCGTTGGAACTCGTGACAATGAGCAGTTCTTC
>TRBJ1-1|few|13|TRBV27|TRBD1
CASSLRQGLNAFF
TGTGCCAGCAGTCTGAGACAGGGCTTGAATGCTTTCTTT
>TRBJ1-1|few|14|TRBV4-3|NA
CASSQDHPPRGAFF
TGCGCCAGCAGCCAAGATCACCCCCCGCGGGGAGCTTTCTTT
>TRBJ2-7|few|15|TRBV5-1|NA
CASSFTGLAEYEQYF
TGCGCCAGCAGCTTTACTGGTCTAGCCGAGTACGAGCAGTACTTC
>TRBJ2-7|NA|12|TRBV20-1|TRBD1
CSAPGTVSEQYF
TGCAGTGCTCCCGGGACAGTTAGCGAGCAGTACTTC
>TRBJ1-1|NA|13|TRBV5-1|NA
CASSQGPGTEAFF
TGCGCCAGCAGCCAGGGCCCCGGGACTGAAGCTTTCTTT
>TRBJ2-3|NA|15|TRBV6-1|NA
CASSLVWGATDTQYF
TGTGCCAGCAGTCTAGTCTGGGGCGCCACAGATACGCAGTATTTT
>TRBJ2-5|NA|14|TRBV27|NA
CASGARAVQETQYF
TGTGCCAGCGGGGCGAGGGCTGTTCAAGAGACCCAGTACTTC
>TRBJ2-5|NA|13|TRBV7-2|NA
CASSSPPGGTQYF
TGTGCCAGCAGCTCCCCTCCCGGGGGGACCCAGTACTTC
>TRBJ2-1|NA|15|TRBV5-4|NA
CASSLATTINNEQFF
TGTGCCAGCAGCTTGGCCACGACCATAAACAATGAGCAGTTCTTC
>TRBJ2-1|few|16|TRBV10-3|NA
CAISESDWSSYNEQFF
TGTGCCATCAGTGAGTCCGACTGGTCTTCCTACAATGAGCAGTTCTTC
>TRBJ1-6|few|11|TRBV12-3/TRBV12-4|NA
CASSPGLTLHF
TGTGCCAGCAGCCCTGGGTTAACCCTCCACTTT
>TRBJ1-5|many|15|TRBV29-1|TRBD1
CSAQKGTGRDQPQHF
TGCAGCGCTCAAAAAGGGACAGGAAGGGATCAGCCCCAGCATTTT
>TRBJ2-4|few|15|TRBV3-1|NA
CASSQDLLGAQLRYF
TGTGCCAGCAGCCAAGATCTTCTGGGGGCGCAGTTAAGGTACTTC
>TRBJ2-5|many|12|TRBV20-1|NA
CSEVGPEETQYF
TGCAGTGAAGTGGGACCTGAAGAGACCCAGTACTTC
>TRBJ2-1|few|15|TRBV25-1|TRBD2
CASSPLAGYHNEQFF
TGTGCCAGCAGTCCTCTAGCGGGGTACCACAATGAGCAGTTCTTC
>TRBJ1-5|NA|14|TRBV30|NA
CAWSRTDSNQPQHF
TGTGCCTGGAGTAGGACAGATAGCAATCAGCCCCAGCATTTT
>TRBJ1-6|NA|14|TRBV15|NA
CATSASSYNSPLHF
TGTGCCACCAGTGCTAGCTCCTATAATTCACCCCTCCACTTT
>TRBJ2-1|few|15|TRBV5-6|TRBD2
CASSKSGRVYNEQFF
TGTGCCAGCAGCAAGAGCGGGAGGGTTTACAATGAGCAGTTCTTC
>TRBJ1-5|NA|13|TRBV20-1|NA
CCARRGLGQPQHF
TGCTGTGCTAGACGGGGGCTGGGTCAGCCCCAGCATTTT
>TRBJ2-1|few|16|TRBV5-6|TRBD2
CASSLGLAATGNEQFF
TGTGCCAGCAGCTTGGGACTAGCGGCAACGGGGAATGAGCAGTTCTTC
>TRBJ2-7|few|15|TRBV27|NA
CASSLSRGPSYEQYF
TGTGCCAGCAGTTTATCCCGGGGGCCTTCCTACGAGCAGTACTTC
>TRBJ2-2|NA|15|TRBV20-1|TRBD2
CSARTSGSGTGALFF
TGCAGTGCTAGGACTAGCGGGAGCGGGACCGGGGCGCTGTTTTTT
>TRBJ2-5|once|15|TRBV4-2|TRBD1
CASSQQGQPEETQYF
TGTGCCAGCAGCCAGCAGGGACAGCCAGAAGAGACCCAGTACTTC
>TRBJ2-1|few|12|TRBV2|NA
CASRLAPGEQFF
TGTGCCAGCAGGCTAGCCCCCGGTGAGCAGTTCTTC
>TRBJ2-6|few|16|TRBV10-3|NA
CATVDRPISGANVLTF
TGTGCCACCGTCGACAGGCCCATCTCTGGGGCCAACGTCCTGACTTTC
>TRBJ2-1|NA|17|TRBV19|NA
CASSVAQGHGSYNEQFF
TGTGCCAGTAGTGTGGCACAGGGTCACGGCTCCTACAATGAGCAGTTCTTC
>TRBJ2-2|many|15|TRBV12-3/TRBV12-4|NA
CASRRTGTSPGELFF
TGTGCCAGCAGACGGACAGGGACTAGCCCCGGGGAGCTGTTTTTT
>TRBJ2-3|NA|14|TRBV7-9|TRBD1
CAMTRTGRTDTQYF
TGTGCCATGACGAGGACAGGGAGAACAGATACGCAGTATTTT
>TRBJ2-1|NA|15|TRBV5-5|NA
CASSALGGLYNEQFF
TGTGCCAGCAGCGCTCTGGGGGGCCTTTACAATGAGCAGTTCTTC
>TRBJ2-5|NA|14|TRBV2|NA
CASSPYRGVETQYF
TGTGCCAGCAGTCCATATAGGGGCGTTGAGACCCAGTACTTC
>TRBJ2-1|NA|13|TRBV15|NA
CATSRKYDNEQFF
TGTGCCACCAGCAGAAAATATGACAATGAGCAGTTCTTC